These 2 T cell receptor beta chains came from one sample sequenced in a study of blood T cell repertoires in COVID-19. Repertoires were generated with immunoSEQ multiplex PCR, while TCRdb's copy carries only in-frame clones and drops some. This sample has about 15,000 clones, with approximately 86% found just once. The sample comprised peripheral blood. The receptors here all came from a man aged 55 to 69 with acute or convalescent COVID-19.

The chain carries TRBV18 and TRBJ1-2; no reliable D call. Germline V gene sequence: CDR1 KGHSH, CDR2 LQKENI. Trimming stripped 2 bases from V and 3 bases from J, with 7 bases between. The CDR3 extends over 13 amino acids. CDR3 DNA: TGTGCCAGCTCACCATACGGGGACTATGGCTACACCTTC. It is translated as CASSPYGDYGYTF. Full variable domain (missing parts from reference TRBV18 and TRBJ1-2): NAGVMQNPRHLVRRRGQEARLRCSPMKGHSHVYWYRQLPEEGLKFMVYLQKENIIDESGMPKERFSAEFPKEGPSILRIQQVVRGDSAAYFCASSPYGDYGYTFGSGTRLTVV.

The rearrangement uses TRBV4-1 and TRBJ2-1; TRBD2 matches 11 bases. The germline V gene encodes CDR1 MGHRA and CDR2 YSYEKL. V gave up 6 bases and J gave up 8 bases; unmatched junction bases: 6. The CDR3 loop spans 14 amino acids. This CDR3 reads CASSIGTSGYEQFF. In nucleotides, the CDR3 is TGCGCCAGCAGTATCGGGACTAGCGGTTATGAGCAGTTCTTC.